Presented here are 2 T cell receptor beta chains from one specimen sequenced in a study of CD8+ T cells in alopecia areata. Reverse transcribed after extraction, RNA yielded cDNA as the sequencing template. Libraries were prepared by immunoSEQ multiplex PCR; TCRdb keeps only in-frame clonotypes and omits some of them. Among 120,000 or so clones, 47% were seen once, and the ten largest hold about 10%. The specimen sequenced was NKG2D-low CD8+ T cells sorted from blood. These receptors were collected from a human donor with alopecia areata.

Note on this clone: Within the sample, other DNA sequences also encode this same CDR3. The chain joins TRBV5-6 to TRBJ2-3; D gene uncertain. The ends were cut back, 4 bases at V and 0 bases at J, with 6 bases in the middle. There are 13 residues in the CDR3. Germline V gene data show CDR1 as SGHDT and CDR2 as YYEEEE. The CDR3 sequence: CASSPGSTDTQYF. CDR3 bases: TGTGCCAGCAGCCCCGGTAGCACAGATACGCAGTATTTT.

In DNA, the CDR3 is TGTGCCAGCAGCTCGAGCGGGGAGCAGTACTTC. Translated: CASSSSGEQYF. The rearrangement links TRBV5-6 to TRBJ2-7, with D possibly matching TRBD2 (6 bases). The V end lost 3 bases, the J end lost 7 bases, and 8 bases lay between the germline ends. The V gene's germline CDR1 is SGHDT and CDR2 YYEEEE. This CDR3 is 11 amino acids long.